This section outlines one TCR beta chain sequence together with its context. How the authors handled the data: Amplified reference gene primers provided the basis for estimating nucleated cell counts. TCRdb keeps only in-frame clones here, not all; method: immunoSEQ multiplex PCR. V and J calls and clone size are copied from that table; D and trimming were computed from the DNA. The repertoire holds 97,000 or so clones, with roughly 87% as singletons. Germline-derived CDR1 and CDR2 are ENHRY and SYGVKD. V was clipped by 10 bases and J by 6 bases; unmatched bases: 9. CDR3 length: 13 amino acids. The data derive from a study of blood T cell repertoires in COVID-19. Whole-study context: T cells, B-cell-depleted T cells, or PBMCs provided the cDNA or gDNA that served as material.

This sequence was found in a man over 45 with active COVID-19. The gene calls are TRBV10-3 and TRBJ1-2; 9 nucleotides match TRBD1. Sequencing used peripheral blood. The CDR3 DNA reads TGTGCCACCGGACAGGGGCATACCGATGGCTACACCTTC. Translated, it gives CATGQGHTDGYTF.